The 5 T cell receptor beta chains listed next were all sequenced from one sample in a study of cytomegalovirus exposure and HLA in healthy donors. PCR employed 60 Vbeta and 13 Jbeta primers. This table comes from immunoSEQ multiplex PCR, and its TCRdb copy is limited to in-frame clones, with some not included. The sample carries 90,000 to 110,000 clones, approximately 80% recorded once. Sequencing used PBMCs. The receptor source for this set is a man aged 30-40 years in good health and CMV-seronegative.

CDR3 sequence reads: CASSWARGTEAFF. The CDR3 nucleotides are TGTGCCAGCAGCTGGGCCAGGGGAACTGAAGCTTTCTTT. This rearrangement joins TRBV5-6 to TRBJ1-1; D is perhaps TRBD1 (6 bases). V was cut by 3 bases and J by 5 bases, with 11 bases left in between. Germline V gene lookup returns CDR1 SGHDT and CDR2 YYEEEE. This CDR3 is 13 amino acids long.

This rearrangement joins TRBV28 to TRBJ2-2; D not resolved. The germline V gene has CDR1 MDHEN and CDR2 SYDVKM. The germline V and J ends were trimmed by 4 bases and 1 base, with 25 bases remaining between them. This CDR3 contains 20 residues. In nucleotides, the CDR3 is TGTGCCAGCAGTTCAGGCGTAGGCCTCTTTCGACCCATGAACACCGGGGAGCTGTTTTTT. This translates into CASSSGVGLFRPMNTGELFF.

The chain couples TRBV9 to TRBJ2-7; D uncertain. V was cut by 4 bases and J by 5 bases, with 16 bases left in between. The germline V gene encodes CDR1 SGDLS and CDR2 YYNGEE. The CDR3 is made up of 14 amino acids. DNA for the CDR3: TGTGCCAGCAGCCCCCTGGTTACAGTAGACGAGCAGTACTTC. It specifies CASSPLVTVDEQYF.

The chain joins TRBV11-3 to TRBJ2-3, with 7 bases aligning to TRBD2. The ends lost 4 bases at V and 1 base at J; junction bases unmatched: 5. The CDR3 totals 15 residues. In germline, CDR1 is SGHNT, CDR2 YENEEA. The CDR3 spells CASSWRGGGTDTQYF. In nucleotides, the CDR3 is TGTGCCAGCAGCTGGCGTGGGGGGGGCACAGATACGCAGTATTTT. Full variable domain (rest looked up from reference TRBV11-3 and TRBJ2-3): EAGVVQSPRYKIIEKKQPVAFWCNPISGHNTLYWYLQNLGQGPELLIRYENEEAVDDSQLPKDRFSAERLKGVDSTLKIQPAELGDSAVYLCASSWRGGGTDTQYFGPGTRLTVL.

The chain links TRBV7-6 to TRBJ2-1; 13 positions match TRBD2. V lost 5 bases to trimming and J lost 8 bases; unmatched junction nucleotides: 6. The germline V gene encodes CDR1 SGHVS and CDR2 FNYEAQ. CDR3 length: 15 residues. The chain's CDR3 is CASSQRTSGSYEQFF. CDR3 bases: TGTGCCAGCAGCCAAAGGACTAGCGGGAGCTATGAGCAGTTCTTC.